This TCR beta chain was sequenced during a study of graft-versus-host responses after intestinal transplantation. Background on the study: As for transplant type, recipients had multivisceral, liver-intestinal, or isolated intestinal grafts. Recipients uniformly received anti-thymocyte globulin induction, followed by tacrolimus and steroids for around 3 years. Study-wide results and limits: Early HvG declines after transplant were associated with peak circulating GvH clone levels. The marrow of recipients harbored GvH clones, and ileum or blood showed some of them first.

The CDR3 runs 15 residues. V was clipped by 7 bases and J by 0 bases, with 12 bases between them. CDR1 MNHNS and CDR2 SASEGT come from the germline V gene. Sequenced by immunoSEQ multiplex PCR; TCRdb stores in-frame clones only, minus some. The sample includes some 90,000 clones, 90% of them seen just once. Worth noting for this clone: The target antigen is unknown.

The J gene is TRBJ2-2, the V gene TRBV6-1; D is possibly TRBD2 (6 bases). The receptor's source is a human donor who received an intestinal transplant. The input for sequencing was unstimulated CD4+ T cells sorted from spleen or lymph node cells, taken before intestinal transplant. Written as DNA, the CDR3 is TGTGCCAGCATCGTCCGGGGGTCGAACACCGGGGAGCTGTTTTTT. Translation: CASIVRGSNTGELFF.